This TCR beta chain was sequenced for a study of shared clonotypes between healthy human individuals. Findings and caveats of the study: Naive subsets generally exceeded memory subsets in estimated richness.

The repertoire was sequenced with immunoSEQ multiplex PCR; TCRdb's copy has only in-frame clones and lacks some. The sample records millions of clones, more than 90% being singletons. Note on this clone: What it binds is not known.

The V end was cut by 0 bases, the J end by 2 bases, with 12 bases between. The V gene's germline CDR1 is SGDLS and CDR2 YYNGEE. This CDR3 region has 15 residues. The chain is built from TRBV9 and TRBJ2-7; no clear D. Sequencing used naive CD4+ T cells sorted from blood. Subset of the sample: CD45RA+ positively selected. The receptor comes from a man younger than 30 in good health. The CDR3 is CASSVGDPPPYEQYF. The CDR3 nucleotides read TGTGCCAGCAGCGTAGGGGATCCCCCCCCCTACGAGCAGTACTTC. The whole variable domain, remainder taken from reference TRBV9 and TRBJ2-7, is DSGVTQTPKHLITATGQRVTLRCSPRSGDLSVYWYQQSLDQGLQFLIQYYNGEERAKGNILERFSAQQFPDLHSELNLSSLELGDSALYFCASSVGDPPPYEQYFGPGTRLTVT.